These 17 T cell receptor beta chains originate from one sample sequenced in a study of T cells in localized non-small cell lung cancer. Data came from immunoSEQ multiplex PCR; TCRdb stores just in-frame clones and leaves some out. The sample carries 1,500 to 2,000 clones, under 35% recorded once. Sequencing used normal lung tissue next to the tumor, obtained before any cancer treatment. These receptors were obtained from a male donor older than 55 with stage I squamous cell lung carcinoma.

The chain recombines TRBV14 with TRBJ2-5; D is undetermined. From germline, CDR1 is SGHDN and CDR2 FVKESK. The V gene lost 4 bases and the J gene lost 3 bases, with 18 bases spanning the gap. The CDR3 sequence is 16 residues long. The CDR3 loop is CASSPPRVLGEETQYF. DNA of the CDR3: TGTGCCAGCAGCCCCCCACGGGTGTTGGGCGAAGAGACCCAGTACTTC.

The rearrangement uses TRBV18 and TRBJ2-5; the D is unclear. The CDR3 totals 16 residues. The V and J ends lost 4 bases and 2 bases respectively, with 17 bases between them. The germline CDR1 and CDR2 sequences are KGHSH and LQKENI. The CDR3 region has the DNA TGTGCCAGCTCACTCCCGGGTTTGCTCCATCAAGAGACCCAGTACTTC. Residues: CASSLPGLLHQETQYF.

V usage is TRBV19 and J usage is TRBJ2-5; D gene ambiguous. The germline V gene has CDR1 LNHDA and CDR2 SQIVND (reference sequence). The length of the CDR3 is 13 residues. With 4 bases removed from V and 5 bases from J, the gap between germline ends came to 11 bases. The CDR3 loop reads CASSSPFRETQYF. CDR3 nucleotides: TGTGCCAGTAGTAGTCCTTTTCGGGAGACCCAGTACTTC.

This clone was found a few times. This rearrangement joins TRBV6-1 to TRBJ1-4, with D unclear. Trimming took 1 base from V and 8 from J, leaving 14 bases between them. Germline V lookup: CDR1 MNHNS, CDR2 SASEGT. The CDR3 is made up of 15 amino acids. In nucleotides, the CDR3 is TGTGCCAGCAGTGAAGAGGTTTACAGAGGGGAAAAACTGTTTTTT. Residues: CASSEEVYRGEKLFF.

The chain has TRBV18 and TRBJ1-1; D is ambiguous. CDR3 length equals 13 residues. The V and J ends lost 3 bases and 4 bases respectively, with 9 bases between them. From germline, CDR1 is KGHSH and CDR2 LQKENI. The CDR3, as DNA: TGTGCCAGCTCACCTACCGCGGTCACTGAAGCTTTCTTT. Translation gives CASSPTAVTEAFF. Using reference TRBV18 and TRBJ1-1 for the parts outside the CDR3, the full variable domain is NAGVMQNPRHLVRRRGQEARLRCSPMKGHSHVYWYRQLPEEGLKFMVYLQKENIIDESGMPKERFSAEFPKEGPSILRIQQVVRGDSAAYFCASSPTAVTEAFFGQGTRLTVV.

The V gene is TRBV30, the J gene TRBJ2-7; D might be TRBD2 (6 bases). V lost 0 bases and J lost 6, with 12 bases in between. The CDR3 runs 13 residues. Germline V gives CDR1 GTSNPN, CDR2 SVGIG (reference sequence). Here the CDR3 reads CAWSVQPGGEQYF. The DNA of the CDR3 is TGTGCCTGGAGTGTACAGCCCGGGGGCGAGCAGTACTTC.

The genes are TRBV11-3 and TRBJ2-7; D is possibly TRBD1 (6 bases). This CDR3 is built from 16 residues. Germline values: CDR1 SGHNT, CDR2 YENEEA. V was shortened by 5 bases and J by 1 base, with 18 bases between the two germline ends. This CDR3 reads CASSTLSTGKSYEQYF. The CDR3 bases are TGTGCCAGCAGCACCCTCTCAACAGGGAAATCCTACGAGCAGTACTTC.

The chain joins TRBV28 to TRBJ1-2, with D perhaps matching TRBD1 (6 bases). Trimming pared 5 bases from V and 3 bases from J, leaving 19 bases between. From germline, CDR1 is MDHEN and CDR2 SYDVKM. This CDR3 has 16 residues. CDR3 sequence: CASSPPGGGADYGYTF. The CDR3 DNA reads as TGTGCCAGCAGTCCGCCGGGCGGGGGCGCCGACTATGGCTACACCTTC.

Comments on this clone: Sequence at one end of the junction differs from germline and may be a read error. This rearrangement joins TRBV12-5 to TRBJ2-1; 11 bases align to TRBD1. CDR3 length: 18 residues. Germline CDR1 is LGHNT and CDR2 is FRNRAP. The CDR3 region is CTSGSYPSGTGGDLEQFF. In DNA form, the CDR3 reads TGTACTAGTGGTTCCTACCCCTCCGGGACAGGGGGAGATCTTGAGCAGTTCTTC.

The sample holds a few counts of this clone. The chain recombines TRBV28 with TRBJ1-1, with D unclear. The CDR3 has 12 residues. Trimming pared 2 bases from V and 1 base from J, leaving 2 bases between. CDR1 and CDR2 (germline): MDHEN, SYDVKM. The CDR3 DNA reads TGTGCCAGCAGTTTACGGAACACTGAAGCTTTCTTT. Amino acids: CASSLRNTEAFF.

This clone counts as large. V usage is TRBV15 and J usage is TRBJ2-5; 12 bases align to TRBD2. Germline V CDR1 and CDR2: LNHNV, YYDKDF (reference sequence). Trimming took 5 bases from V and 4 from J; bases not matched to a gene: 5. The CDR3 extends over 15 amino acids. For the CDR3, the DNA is TGTGCCACCAGCCCATGGACTAGCGGGATAGAGACCCAGTACTTC. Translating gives CATSPWTSGIETQYF.

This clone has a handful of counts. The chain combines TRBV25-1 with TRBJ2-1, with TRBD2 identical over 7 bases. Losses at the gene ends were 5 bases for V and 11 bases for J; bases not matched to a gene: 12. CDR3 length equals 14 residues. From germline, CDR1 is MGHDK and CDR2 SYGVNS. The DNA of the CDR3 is TGTGCCAGCAGTCATGATCCCCTGACTAGCCAGCAGTTCTTC. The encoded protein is CASSHDPLTSQQFF.

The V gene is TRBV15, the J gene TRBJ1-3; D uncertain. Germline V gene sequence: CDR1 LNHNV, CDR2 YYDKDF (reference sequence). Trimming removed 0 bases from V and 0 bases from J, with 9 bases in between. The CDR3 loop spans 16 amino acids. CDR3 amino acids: CATSRDRRISGNTIYF. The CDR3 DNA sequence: TGTGCCACCAGCAGAGATAGGCGTATCTCTGGAAACACCATATATTTT.

CDR3 region: CATSLTRQTGEQFF. In DNA, the CDR3 is TGTGCCACCAGCCTCACCCGGCAGACTGGGGAGCAGTTCTTC. This chain connects TRBV15 to TRBJ2-1; D remains unclear. Germline V gives CDR1 LNHNV, CDR2 YYDKDF (reference sequence). The CDR3 is made up of 14 amino acids. The V end lost 5 bases, the J end lost 10 bases, and 18 bases lay between the germline ends.

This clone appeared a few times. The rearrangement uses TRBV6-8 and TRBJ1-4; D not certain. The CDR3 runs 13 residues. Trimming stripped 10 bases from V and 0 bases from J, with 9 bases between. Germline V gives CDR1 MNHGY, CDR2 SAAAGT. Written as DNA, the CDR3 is TGTGCCACCGAATCCACAACTAATGAAAAACTGTTTTTT. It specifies CATESTTNEKLFF.

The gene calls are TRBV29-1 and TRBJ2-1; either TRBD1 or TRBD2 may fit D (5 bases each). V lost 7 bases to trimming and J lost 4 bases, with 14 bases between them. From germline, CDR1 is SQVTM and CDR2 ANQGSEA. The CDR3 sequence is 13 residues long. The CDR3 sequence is CSALPGRYNEQFF. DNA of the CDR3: TGCAGCGCATTACCGGGACGGTACAATGAGCAGTTCTTC.

The CDR3 bases are TGTGCCACCAGCAGGAAAAGCCGCTCTGGGGCCAACGTCCTGACTTTC. Protein sequence: CATSRKSRSGANVLTF. V gene TRBV15 combines with J gene TRBJ2-6; no clear D gene. Trimming shortened V by 3 bases and J by 0 bases, and 9 bases separated the two germline ends. The CDR3 sequence is 16 residues long. Looked up from germline, CDR1 is LNHNV and CDR2 is YYDKDF (reference sequence).